The clone carrying this TCR beta chain was observed a handful of times. Each CDR3 protein is one row after TCRdb ran MiXCR on the PCR reads. The sample carries about 510,000 distinct CDR3 sequences, about 22% recorded once. This sample was taken from a study of molecular identifiers for immune sequencing clone quantification. Study summary: Replicate runs used RNA from about 20,000 or 100,000 naive CD8 cells, which was split five ways into aliquots, and four of those aliquots were then sequenced.

CDR1 is MNHEY, CDR2 SVGEGT, per germline. Trimming stripped 5 bases from V and 6 bases from J, with 17 bases between. There are 14 residues in the CDR3. Sorting isolated naive CD8 T cells as CD8+CD4-CCR7+CD45RA+ events. The chain has TRBV6-2 or TRBV6-3 and TRBJ2-7; D may be TRBD1 or TRBD2 (5 bases each). The clonotype originates from a human donor in good health. Some libraries in this study had Jurkat cell RNA spiked in. Sample: naive CD8+ T cells from blood, with Jurkat cell RNA spiked in. Subset reported: FACS-sorted CD8+CD4-CCR7+CD45RA+ naive T cells. The CDR3 DNA reads TGTGCCAGCAGTCCAGGGCCGGCACTAGGCGAGCAGTACTTC. It codes for CASSPGPALGEQYF.